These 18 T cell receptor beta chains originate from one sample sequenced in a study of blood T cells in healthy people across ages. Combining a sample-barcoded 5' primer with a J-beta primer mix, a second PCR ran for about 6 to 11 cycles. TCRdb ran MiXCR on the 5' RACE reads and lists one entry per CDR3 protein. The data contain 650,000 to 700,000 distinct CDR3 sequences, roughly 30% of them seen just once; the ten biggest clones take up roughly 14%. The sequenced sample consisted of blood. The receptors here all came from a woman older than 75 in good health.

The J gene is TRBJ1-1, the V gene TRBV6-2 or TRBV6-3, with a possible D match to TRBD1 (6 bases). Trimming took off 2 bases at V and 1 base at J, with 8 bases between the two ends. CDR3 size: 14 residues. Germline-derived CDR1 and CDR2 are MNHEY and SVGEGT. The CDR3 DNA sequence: TGTGCCAGCAGTTACGTGGGGGCGAACACTGAAGCTTTCTTT. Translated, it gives CASSYVGANTEAFF.

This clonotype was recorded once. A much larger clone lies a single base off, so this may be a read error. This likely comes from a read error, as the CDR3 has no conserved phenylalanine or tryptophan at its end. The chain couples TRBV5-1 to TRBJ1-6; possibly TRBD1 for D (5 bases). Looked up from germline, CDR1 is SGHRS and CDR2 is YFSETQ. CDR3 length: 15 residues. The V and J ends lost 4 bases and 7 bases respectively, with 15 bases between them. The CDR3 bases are TGCGCCAGCAGCCGGACCGGGACCACGAATTCACCCCTCCACTGT. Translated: CASSRTGTTNSPLHC.

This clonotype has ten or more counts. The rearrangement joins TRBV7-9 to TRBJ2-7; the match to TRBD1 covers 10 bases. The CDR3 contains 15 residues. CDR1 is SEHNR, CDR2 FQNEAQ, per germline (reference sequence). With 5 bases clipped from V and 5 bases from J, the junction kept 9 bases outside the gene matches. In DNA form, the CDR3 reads TGTGCCAGCAGCCGAGTGACAGGGGGCGCGGACGAGCAGTACTTC. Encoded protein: CASSRVTGGADEQYF.

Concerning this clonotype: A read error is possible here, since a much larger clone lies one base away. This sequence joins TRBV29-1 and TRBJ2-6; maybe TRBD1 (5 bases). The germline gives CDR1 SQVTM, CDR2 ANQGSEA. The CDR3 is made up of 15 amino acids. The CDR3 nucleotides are TGCAGCGTTGATCGTGGCCCCTCTGGGGCCAACGTCCGGACTTTC. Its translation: CSVDRGPSGANVRTF.

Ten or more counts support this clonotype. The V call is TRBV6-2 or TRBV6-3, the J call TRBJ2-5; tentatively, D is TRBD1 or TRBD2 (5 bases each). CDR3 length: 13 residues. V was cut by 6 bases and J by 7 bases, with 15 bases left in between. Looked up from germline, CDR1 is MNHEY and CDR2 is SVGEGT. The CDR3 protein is CASSTGTIRTQYF. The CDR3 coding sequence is TGTGCCAGCAGCACCGGGACGATCCGGACCCAGTACTTC.

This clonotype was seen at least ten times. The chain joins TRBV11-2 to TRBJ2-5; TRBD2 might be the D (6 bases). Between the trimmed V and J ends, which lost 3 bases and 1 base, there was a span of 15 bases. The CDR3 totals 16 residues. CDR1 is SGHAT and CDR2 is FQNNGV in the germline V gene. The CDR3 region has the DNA TGTGCCAGCAGCTTGATGACGGGGCGGGGCCAAGAGACCCAGTACTTC. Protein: CASSLMTGRGQETQYF.

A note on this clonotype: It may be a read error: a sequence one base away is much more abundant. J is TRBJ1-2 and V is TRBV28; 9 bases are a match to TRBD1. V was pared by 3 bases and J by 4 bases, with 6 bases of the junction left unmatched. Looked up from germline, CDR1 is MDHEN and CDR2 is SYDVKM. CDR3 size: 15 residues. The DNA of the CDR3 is TGTGCCAGCAGTTTGACAGGGGGTTTTAGCTATGGCTACACCTTC. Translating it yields CASSLTGGFSYGYTF.

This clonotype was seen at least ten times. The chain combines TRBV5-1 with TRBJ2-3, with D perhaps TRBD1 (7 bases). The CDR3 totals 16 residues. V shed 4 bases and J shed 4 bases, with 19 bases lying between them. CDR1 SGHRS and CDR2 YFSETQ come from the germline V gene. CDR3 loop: CASSLSGGSHPDTQYF. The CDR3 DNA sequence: TGCGCCAGCAGCCTGTCAGGGGGGAGCCATCCAGATACGCAGTATTTT.

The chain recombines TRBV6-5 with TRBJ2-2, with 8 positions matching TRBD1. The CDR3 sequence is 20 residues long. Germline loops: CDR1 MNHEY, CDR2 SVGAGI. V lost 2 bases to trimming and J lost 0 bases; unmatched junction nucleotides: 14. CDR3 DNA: TGTGCCAGCAGTTACGAGTACTCCGGCGCAGGGGGCTCGAACACCGGGGAGCTGTTTTTT. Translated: CASSYEYSGAGGSNTGELFF.

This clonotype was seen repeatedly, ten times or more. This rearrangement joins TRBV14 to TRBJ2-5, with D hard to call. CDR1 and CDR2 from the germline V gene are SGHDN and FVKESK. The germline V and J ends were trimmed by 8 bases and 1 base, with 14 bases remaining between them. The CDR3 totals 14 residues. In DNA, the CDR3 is TGTGCCAGCTCTAATAAGGGAATCCAAGAGACCCAGTACTTC. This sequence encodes CASSNKGIQETQYF.

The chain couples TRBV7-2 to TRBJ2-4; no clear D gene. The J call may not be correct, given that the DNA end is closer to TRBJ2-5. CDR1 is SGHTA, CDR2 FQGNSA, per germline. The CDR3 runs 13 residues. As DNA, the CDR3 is TGTGCCAGCAGCCTAAAAATCCAAGAGACCCAGTACTTC. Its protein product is CASSLKIQETQYF.

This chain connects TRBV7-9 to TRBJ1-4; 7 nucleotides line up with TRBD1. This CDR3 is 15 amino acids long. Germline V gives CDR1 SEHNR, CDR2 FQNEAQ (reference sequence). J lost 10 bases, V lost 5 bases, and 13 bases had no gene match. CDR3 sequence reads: CASSQTGRDSGKLFF. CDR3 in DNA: TGTGCCAGCAGCCAGACGGGACGGGACAGCGGAAAACTGTTTTTT.

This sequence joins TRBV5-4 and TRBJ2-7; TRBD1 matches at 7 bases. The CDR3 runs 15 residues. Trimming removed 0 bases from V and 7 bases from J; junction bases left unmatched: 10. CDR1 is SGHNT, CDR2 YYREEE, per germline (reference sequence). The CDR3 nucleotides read TGTGCCAGCAGCTTGGAAAGGGGGACAGCTCGTGAGCAGTACTTC. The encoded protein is CASSLERGTAREQYF.

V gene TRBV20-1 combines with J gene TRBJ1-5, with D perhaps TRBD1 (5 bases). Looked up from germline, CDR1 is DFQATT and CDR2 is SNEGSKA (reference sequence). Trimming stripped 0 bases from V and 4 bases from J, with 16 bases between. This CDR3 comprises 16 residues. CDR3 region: CSARDPLGQLNQPQHF. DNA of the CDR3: TGCAGTGCTAGAGATCCTTTAGGACAACTAAATCAGCCCCAGCATTTT.

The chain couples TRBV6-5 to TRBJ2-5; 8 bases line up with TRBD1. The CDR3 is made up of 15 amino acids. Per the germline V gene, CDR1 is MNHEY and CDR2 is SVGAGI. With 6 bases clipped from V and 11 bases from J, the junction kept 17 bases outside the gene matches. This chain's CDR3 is CASRTRQGPYNEQYF. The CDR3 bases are TGTGCCAGCAGGACTCGACAGGGGCCCTACAATGAACAGTACTTC.

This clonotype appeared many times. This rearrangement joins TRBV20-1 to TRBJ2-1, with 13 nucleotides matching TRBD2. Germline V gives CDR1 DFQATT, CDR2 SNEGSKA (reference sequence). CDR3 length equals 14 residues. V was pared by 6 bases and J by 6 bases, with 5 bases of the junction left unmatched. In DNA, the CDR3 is TGCAGTGCCACTAGCGGGGGGGCCCTCAATGAGCAGTTCTTC. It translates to CSATSGGALNEQFF.

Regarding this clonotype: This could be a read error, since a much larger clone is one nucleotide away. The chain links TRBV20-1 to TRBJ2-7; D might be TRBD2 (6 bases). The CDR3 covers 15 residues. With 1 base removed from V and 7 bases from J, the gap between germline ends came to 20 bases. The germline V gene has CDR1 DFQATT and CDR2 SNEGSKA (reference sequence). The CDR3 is CSARVAGRTYNEQYF. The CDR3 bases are TGCAGTGCTAGAGTGGCAGGGAGGACCTACAATGAGCAGTACTTC.

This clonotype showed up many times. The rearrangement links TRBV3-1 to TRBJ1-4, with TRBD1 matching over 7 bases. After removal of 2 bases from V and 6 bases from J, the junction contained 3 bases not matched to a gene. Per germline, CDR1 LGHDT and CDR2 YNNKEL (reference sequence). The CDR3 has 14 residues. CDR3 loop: CASSQRQGHEKLFF. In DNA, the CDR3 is TGTGCCAGCAGCCAACGACAGGGTCATGAAAAACTGTTTTTT.